A selection of T cell receptor beta chains follows, all from one sample in a study of shared clonotypes between healthy human individuals. Generated by immunoSEQ multiplex PCR, the TCRdb table keeps only in-frame clones and is missing some. Found here are around 500,000 clones, roughly 80% of them singletons; the top ten hold roughly 13%. Specimen: PBMCs. The source is a middle-aged woman in good health. Some clones in this sample may be carry-over from other donors' samples. Both conserved end residues are part of each CDR3. A D gene is named only where the DNA matches it firmly. The listing skips clone size in some rows; elsewhere it reads once, few, many or a size class.

TRBJ2-5 | - | TRBV30 | - | CAWTRPGLYRETQYF | TGTGCCTGGACGAGGCCCGGACTGTATCGGGAGACCCAGTACTTC
TRBJ2-7 | - | TRBV4-1 | TRBD2 | CASRRTLAGEGEQYF | TGCGCCAGCAGACGCACCTTAGCGGGAGAGGGCGAGCAGTACTTC
TRBJ1-4 | many | TRBV9 | - | CASSVGRAANEKLFF | TGTGCCAGCAGCGTAGGCAGGGCCGCTAATGAAAAACTGTTTTTT
TRBJ2-5 | - | TRBV7-7 | TRBD2 | CASSLGPGGETQYF | TGTGCTAGCAGCTTAGGCCCGGGGGGGGAGACCCAGTACTTC
TRBJ1-2 | once | TRBV10-2 | - | CASTTQDRTYGYTF | TGCGCCAGCACCACCCAGGACAGAACGTATGGCTACACCTTC
TRBJ2-1 | - | TRBV4-3 | TRBD1 | CASSQDPGQDYNEQFF | TGCGCCAGCAGCCAAGATCCAGGACAGGACTACAATGAGCAGTTCTTC
TRBJ2-1 | - | TRBV7-2 | TRBD2 | CASSLAGLGEQFF | TGTGCCAGCAGCTTAGCGGGACTAGGGGAGCAGTTCTTC
TRBJ2-3 | - | TRBV29-1 | - | CSADTSTDTQYF | TGCAGCGCCGACACAAGTACAGATACGCAGTATTTT
TRBJ1-2 | - | TRBV9 | - | CASSVGLGDYGYTF | TGTGCCAGCAGCGTAGGACTGGGGGACTATGGCTACACCTTC
TRBJ1-5 | - | TRBV4-2 | - | CASSQDGQSNQPQHF | TGTGCCAGCAGCCAAGACGGTCAGAGCAATCAGCCCCAGCATTTT
TRBJ1-4 | - | TRBV28 | - | CASTLLGSPGEKLFF | TGTGCCAGCACCCTCCTTGGTTCCCCCGGGGAAAAACTGTTTTTT
TRBJ1-4 | once | TRBV14 | TRBD1 | CASSPVGQRPEKLFF | TGTGCCAGCAGCCCTGTGGGACAGCGTCCTGAAAAACTGTTTTTT
TRBJ1-5 | - | TRBV19 | TRBD1 | CASSTSQGAAQPQHF | TGTGCCAGTAGTACCTCTCAGGGGGCAGCCCAGCCCCAGCATTTT
TRBJ1-2 | - | TRBV29-1 | TRBD1 | CSVESIRDRGNYGYTF | TGCAGCGTTGAGTCTATCCGAGACAGGGGAAACTATGGCTACACCTTC
TRBJ2-7 | - | TRBV7-2 | TRBD2 | CASSLVRGSGYEQYF | TGTGCCAGCAGCTTAGTTCGCGGGAGTGGCTACGAGCAGTACTTC
TRBJ2-7 | - | TRBV5-4 | TRBD2 | CASSRTSGRTGGEQYF | TGTGCCAGCAGCCGGACTAGCGGGAGGACCGGTGGCGAGCAGTACTTC
TRBJ2-5 | - | TRBV5-6 | TRBD2 | CASSIPPRIAGGETQYF | TGTGCCAGCAGCATACCCCCCCGGATAGCGGGAGGGGAGACCCAGTACTTC
TRBJ2-1 | - | TRBV5-4 | - | CASSLDSNNEQFF | TGTGCCAGCAGCTTGGACAGTAACAATGAGCAGTTCTTC
TRBJ2-7 | - | TRBV6-5 | - | CASSRGPAYEQYF | TGTGCCAGCAGCCGAGGCCCCGCCTACGAGCAGTACTTC
TRBJ2-1 | - | TRBV10-1 | TRBD1 | CASSYTGTGGPGGYNEQFF | TGCGCCAGCAGTTATACCGGGACAGGGGGCCCCGGTGGGTACAATGAGCAGTTCTTC
TRBJ2-1 | - | TRBV5-6 | - | CASSLGRGGQFF | TGTGCCAGCAGCTTGGGCCGAGGTGGGCAGTTCTTC
TRBJ1-2 | - | TRBV11-2 | TRBD1 | CASSRTGRYGYTF | TGTGCCAGCAGCCGGACAGGGAGATATGGCTACACCTTC
TRBJ1-1 | - | TRBV5-6 | - | CASSLNTEAFF | TGTGCCAGCAGCTTGAACACTGAAGCTTTCTTT
TRBJ2-2 | - | TRBV7-9 | - | CASSNRDKNTGELFF | TGTGCCAGCAGCAACCGGGACAAGAACACCGGGGAGCTGTTTTTT
TRBJ2-3 | - | TRBV5-1 | TRBD1 | CASSSQGDTDTQYF | TGCGCCAGCAGCTCGCAGGGGGACACAGATACGCAGTATTTT
TRBJ2-5 | - | TRBV19 | TRBD2 | CASSRGLAGEETQYF | TGTGCCAGCAGCCGGGGACTAGCGGGAGAAGAGACCCAGTACTTC
TRBJ2-1 | - | TRBV7-3 | - | CASSLRFRGDEQFF | TGTGCCAGCAGCTTAAGATTCCGAGGGGATGAGCAGTTCTTC
TRBJ2-3 | many | TRBV10-1 | TRBD2 | CASSEAGGPSTDTQYF | TGCGCCAGCAGTGAAGCGGGAGGGCCTAGCACAGATACGCAGTATTTT
TRBJ2-1 | - | TRBV6-1 | TRBD2 | CASSGSGRFNEQFF | TGTGCCAGCAGTGGTAGCGGGAGGTTTAATGAGCAGTTCTTC
TRBJ1-2 | - | TRBV18 | TRBD1 | CASSPPFGQGYGYTF | TGTGCCAGCTCACCCCCCTTTGGACAGGGCTATGGCTACACCTTC
TRBJ1-2 | - | TRBV2 | TRBD1 | CASRGQGDGYTF | TGTGCCAGCAGGGGGCAGGGGGATGGCTACACCTTC
TRBJ2-3 | few | TRBV13 | TRBD2 | CASSLGSGDTDTQYF | TGTGCCAGCAGCTTGGGTAGCGGGGATACAGATACGCAGTATTTT
TRBJ2-7 | many | TRBV5-6 | - | CASSFLESLFGSYEQYF | TGTGCCAGCAGCTTTTTGGAAAGTCTGTTTGGCTCCTACGAGCAGTACTTC
TRBJ2-7 | - | TRBV10-3 | TRBD2 | CAISPPESSGTYEQYF | TGTGCCATCAGTCCCCCCGAGTCTAGCGGGACTTACGAGCAGTACTTC
TRBJ2-7 | - | TRBV21-1 | - | CASSTEDHYEQYF | TGTGCCAGCAGCACGGAGGACCACTACGAGCAGTACTTC
TRBJ1-4 | - | TRBV30 | - | CAWSLQINEKLFF | TGTGCCTGGAGTTTACAGATTAATGAAAAACTGTTTTTT
TRBJ2-7 | - | TRBV19 | TRBD2 | CASSRGTSGSSYEQYF | TGTGCCAGTAGTAGAGGGACTAGCGGGAGCTCCTACGAGCAGTACTTC
TRBJ2-7 | few | TRBV9 | - | CASSVEGSPSYEQYF | TGTGCCAGCAGCGTAGAGGGCTCGCCCTCCTACGAGCAGTACTTC
TRBJ2-7 | - | TRBV28 | - | CASTSSAVSYEQYF | TGTGCCAGCACCTCCTCGGCGGTCTCCTACGAGCAGTACTTC
TRBJ1-2 | few | TRBV12-1 | - | CASSSDCNGYTF | TGTGCCAGCAGTTCTGACTGCAATGGCTACACCTTC
TRBJ2-1 | - | TRBV6-4 | - | CASSEGSEGEQFF | TGTGCCAGCAGTGAAGGGAGCGAGGGGGAGCAGTTCTTC
TRBJ2-7 | once | TRBV7-8 | TRBD2 | CASSLGPAGGPREQYF | TGTGCCAGCAGCTTAGGCCCAGCGGGAGGGCCCCGGGAGCAGTACTTC
TRBJ2-1 | - | TRBV5-1 | TRBD1 | CASSTQGETYNEQFF | TGCGCCAGCAGCACACAGGGGGAAACCTACAATGAGCAGTTCTTC
TRBJ2-3 | - | TRBV2 | - | CASSERGFADTQYF | TGTGCCAGCAGTGAGAGGGGGTTCGCAGATACGCAGTATTTT
TRBJ2-1 | - | TRBV25-1 | - | CASSAQGSSYNEQFF | TGTGCCAGCAGTGCCCAGGGAAGCTCCTACAATGAGCAGTTCTTC
TRBJ1-4 | many | TRBV27 | - | CASSSAGATNEKLFF | TGTGCCAGCAGTTCGGCGGGGGCAACTAATGAAAAACTGTTTTTT
TRBJ2-7 | - | TRBV6-5 | - | CASSYKDSTYEQYF | TGTGCCAGCAGTTACAAGGACTCCACCTACGAGCAGTACTTC
TRBJ2-7 | many | TRBV6-1 | - | CASLMGAGSSYEQYF | TGTGCCAGCTTGATGGGGGCCGGGAGCTCCTACGAGCAGTACTTC
TRBJ2-7 | - | TRBV27 | TRBD2 | CASSGTSLGEQYF | TGTGCCAGCAGCGGGACTAGTCTCGGCGAGCAGTACTTC
TRBJ1-5 | - | TRBV7-2 | - | CASSLVVVGSSVEQPQHF | TGTGCCAGCAGCTTAGTGGTTGTTGGGAGTTCGGTCGAACAGCCCCAGCATTTT
TRBJ1-2 | - | TRBV6-5 | - | CASSYSTGNYGYTF | TGTGCCAGCAGTTACTCAACAGGGAACTATGGCTACACCTTC
TRBJ2-7 | - | TRBV4-1 | TRBD2 | CASSRPGTSGYEQYF | TGCGCCAGCAGCCGCCCCGGGACTAGCGGCTACGAGCAGTACTTC
TRBJ2-7 | few | TRBV10-3 | TRBD2 | CAITRLAGETRAGEQYF | TGTGCCATCACCAGACTAGCGGGAGAGACTCGGGCGGGGGAGCAGTACTTC